Sequencing of this T cell receptor (beta chain) was carried out in a study of Graves' ophthalmopathy and Graves' hyperthyroidism. In this sample, this clonotype turned up many times. Trimming removed 5 bases at V and 2 bases at J, with 18 bases between. Germline CDR1 is KGHSH and CDR2 is LQKENI. The CDR3 is 16 residues long. Using RNA transcripts, the TCR beta CDR3 regions were amplified. Second-round multiplex PCR followed a first-round RT-PCR using HTBI primers. TCRdb analysed the multiplex PCR reads with MiXCR anew, one entry per CDR3 protein. The table shows almost 400,000 distinct CDR3 sequences, with around 20% occurring only once.

Material: peripheral blood. The V call is TRBV18, the J call TRBJ2-5, with D perhaps matching TRBD2 (6 bases). The TCR originated in a woman aged 18-29 years with Graves' ophthalmopathy. CDR3 sequence: CASSTLPGTFQETQYF. CDR3 nucleotides: TGTGCCAGCTCAACACTTCCAGGGACTTTTCAAGAGACCCAGTACTTC.